This T cell receptor beta chain was captured by sequencing in a study of Ad26.COV2.S vaccination and SARS-CoV-2 variants (dated by TCRdb to about 2021). In the study overall: Vaccine-arm donors came from COV1001, a multicentre, randomized, double-blind, placebo-controlled phase I-IIa trial of Ad26.COV2.S in healthy adults. Dosing of Ad26.COV2.S was intramuscular, at either 5x10^10 or 1x10^11 viral particles, delivered as one shot or as two shots spaced 56 days apart. The specificity and breadth of SARS-CoV-2-reactive T cell receptors after Ad26.COV2.S vaccination were assessed by TCRbeta repertoire sequencing. The TCR-sequenced set comprised approximately 32 samples: roughly 19 Ad26.COV2.S vaccine recipients, 5 placebo recipients and 8 SARS-CoV-2 convalescent individuals. Trial participants were randomized into five groups of five: low-dose or high-dose Ad26.COV2.S given once or twice, or placebo on both occasions. Investigators remained blinded to trial group allocation during experiments and outcome assessment.

The immunoSEQ Assay was the method used to sequence TCRbeta CDR3 regions. After extraction, genomic DNA underwent amplification by bias-controlled multiplex PCR, followed by high-throughput sequencing. The original methods were these. To quantify the absolute abundance of every unique TCRbeta CDR3 region, sequences were collapsed and filtered. T cell fraction was estimated by normalization of TCRbeta template counts to usable DNA, with usable DNA being measured through amplification of reference genes present in all nucleated cells. Repertoire TCRs were annotated as SARS-CoV-2-specific by exact matching of V gene, CDR3 amino acid sequence and J gene to a known reactive TCR set. The reference SARS-CoV-2 TCR set was obtained from MIRA and was filtered for enrichment in COVID-19-positive ImmuneCODE repertoires, whereby public or cross-reactive TCRs were removed. Drawing on the MIRA antigens, annotated TCRs were analysed further at the level of specific ORF or position within ORF. Breadth was defined as annotated unique rearrangements over total unique productive rearrangements; depth was the summed frequency of those rearrangements. Group comparisons of TCR breadth used two-sided Wilcoxon rank-sum tests. TCRdb took this table from immuneACCESS and kept in-frame rearrangements with V and J called. Such tables lack part of the clones; where checked against another copy, unresolved V genes explain under half of the gap, and the rest is unexplained. V, J and clone size are taken as reported in that table, and D and trimming were inferred from the DNA itself. The sample has 430,000 or so clones on record, around 90% of them singletons. The ten most abundant clones make up 9% to 15% of the sample.

What the research found in general, with its limitations: The study lacked the statistical power to compare responses across vaccine doses or regimens. Higher spike-specific TCR breadth was observed in Ad26.COV2.S recipients than in placebo recipients (P = 0.0014). Comparable non-spike TCR breadth was observed between vaccine and placebo recipients, consistent with only spike being contained in the vaccine. After vaccination, substantial breadth of spike-specific CD8+ and CD4+ T cell responses was reported. According to the authors, total T cell responses may have been underestimated by the TCR breadth and depth analyses.

CDR1 is given as SEHNR and CDR2 as FQNEAQ, both from the germline V gene (reference sequence). V is pruned by 5 bases and J by 4 bases, leaving 7 bases of the junction without a gene match. Including cysteine and phenylalanine, the CDR3 has 15 amino acids. CDR3 DNA only is kept here, 45 bases in frame from base 1. Per the publication, the treatment or condition label means: 19 received Ad26.COV2.S at low or high dose, single or two shots; roughly five received placebo; per-sample allocation not given. For vaccine and placebo recipients, the sequenced repertoires came from samples collected on day 63 after the first injection. In Cohort 1b, roughly 26 adults aged 18-55 years were enrolled at a single site in Boston, USA, between 29 July and 7 August 2020. Ad26.COV2.S was a replication-incompetent adenovirus type 26 vector expressing a prefusion-stabilized SARS-CoV-2 spike protein from the original Wuhan strain.

Concerning this clone: The antigen it recognizes is unknown. No much larger clonotype is one base removed from it; base qualities were not supplied.

The sequencing used peripheral blood, collected in a trial of Ad26.COV2.S vaccine versus placebo. The sequence is built from TRBV7-9 and TRBJ1-4; TRBD1 lines up with 7 middle nucleotides. This sequence was found in a person aged 18 to 65 who received the Ad26.COV2.S COVID-19 vaccine or a placebo. The DNA reads as follows: TGTGCCAGCAGCCAAACAGGGGTACTTAATGAAAAACTGTTTTTT. Translated, this gives CASSQTGVLNEKLFF.